Sequencing of this T cell receptor (beta chain) was carried out in a study of cytomegalovirus exposure and HLA in healthy donors. PCR involved 60 Vbeta and 13 Jbeta primers. Clones were read by immunoSEQ multiplex PCR, and TCRdb kept only the in-frame ones, dropping some. The table shows approximately 120,000 clones, with roughly 76% occurring only once. The ends lost 6 bases at V and 6 bases at J; junction bases unmatched: 9. CDR1 and CDR2 from the germline V gene are SQVTM and ANQGSEA. The CDR3 sequence is 14 residues long. The V and J genes are TRBV29-1 and TRBJ2-7, with 12 bases fitting TRBD1. Material for sequencing was PBMCs. This receptor was obtained from a woman aged 45-65 years in good health and CMV-seropositive. The CDR3 bases are TGCAGCGTAACCGGGACAGGGGGCCCACGCGAGCAGTACTTC. This codes for CSVTGTGGPREQYF.